This entry lists 21 T cell receptor beta chains sequenced from one sample in a study of cytomegalovirus exposure and HLA in healthy donors. PCR involved 60 Vbeta and 13 Jbeta primers. Generated by immunoSEQ multiplex PCR, the TCRdb table keeps only in-frame clones and is missing some. The table lists about 270,000 clones, around 66% of them singletons. The sample was PBMCs. The receptors shown here come from a female donor in good health and CMV-seronegative.

This clone turned up a few times. The rearrangement joins TRBV19 to TRBJ2-7; 9 nucleotides align to TRBD2. The CDR3 totals 15 residues. Germline CDR1 and CDR2: LNHDA and SQIVND (reference sequence). J lost 0 bases, V lost 5 bases, and 5 bases had no gene match. CDR3: CASSPNSGSSYEQYF. In DNA, the CDR3 is TGTGCCAGTAGTCCAAATAGCGGGAGCTCCTACGAGCAGTACTTC.

The chain carries TRBV7-2 and TRBJ1-1, with D hard to call. This CDR3 contains 13 residues. Trimming stripped 4 bases from V and 4 bases from J, with 10 bases between. Per germline, CDR1 SGHTA and CDR2 FQGNSA. The chain's CDR3 is CASSSGRITEAFF. In DNA, the CDR3 is TGTGCCAGCAGCTCCGGGAGGATCACTGAAGCTTTCTTT.

The chain carries TRBV7-9 and TRBJ2-3, with 13 positions matching TRBD2. The germline V gene has CDR1 SEHNR and CDR2 FQNEAQ (reference sequence). This CDR3 region has 16 residues. Trimming at V came to 1 base and at J to 4 bases, leaving 2 bases not matched to a gene. The CDR3 reads CASSLGTSGSADTQYF. The CDR3 DNA is TGTGCCAGCAGCTTAGGGACTAGCGGGAGCGCAGATACGCAGTATTTT.

The rearrangement joins TRBV12-5 to TRBJ1-5; 7 bases line up with TRBD1. Germline trimming cut 4 bases from V and 4 bases from J; bases unmatched to any gene: 10. The CDR3 is 16 amino acids. Germline CDR1 is LGHNT and CDR2 is FRNRAP. The CDR3, as DNA: TGTGCTAGTGGTTCGCCTACCCCAGGGGGGAATCAGCCCCAGCATTTT. Residues: CASGSPTPGGNQPQHF.

CDR3 coding DNA: TGTGCCAGCAGGCCCTTCCCGGGACAGGGGGCGCGGGAGGGCTACACCTTC. As protein: CASRPFPGQGAREGYTF. The chain joins TRBV7-2 to TRBJ1-2, with TRBD1 matching over 12 bases. This CDR3 has 17 amino acids. CDR1 is SGHTA, CDR2 FQGNSA, per germline. V lost 6 bases, J lost 8 bases, and 16 bases stayed unmatched.

J is TRBJ2-7 and V is TRBV11-1, with D tentatively TRBD1 (6 bases). The CDR3 covers 13 residues. The germline V and J ends were trimmed by 5 bases and 6 bases, with 14 bases remaining between them. From germline, CDR1 is SGHAT and CDR2 FQDESV (reference sequence). CDR3 sequence (DNA): TGTGCCAGCAGCCCAGGTGGCAGGGGCGAGCAGTACTTC. The encoded protein is CASSPGGRGEQYF.

This clone was found a few times. This sequence joins TRBV6-1 and TRBJ2-6; unclear D gene. Germline CDR1 and CDR2: MNHNS and SASEGT. The CDR3 consists of 15 residues. V lost 3 bases and J 1 base, leaving 7 bases between the germline ends. CDR3 protein: CASSDRSSGANVLTF. CDR3 DNA sequence: TGTGCCAGCAGTGACAGGTCGTCTGGGGCCAACGTCCTGACTTTC.

DNA of the CDR3: TGTGCCAGCAGCTTAAGTACAGGGAAACACGAGCAGTACTTC. This encodes CASSLSTGKHEQYF. The chain couples TRBV7-2 to TRBJ2-7; possibly TRBD1 for D (6 bases). Germline assignment: CDR1 SGHTA and CDR2 FQGNSA. This CDR3 region has 14 residues. Trimming removed 2 bases from V and 5 bases from J, with 13 bases in between.

V and J are TRBV11-2 and TRBJ2-1, with 7 bases fitting TRBD2. The CDR3 is 14 residues long. With V trimmed by 8 bases and J by 4 bases, 8 bases remained unmatched. The V gene's germline CDR1 is SGHAT and CDR2 FQNNGV. CDR3 sequence reads: CASGLWREYNEQFF. In nucleotides, the CDR3 is TGTGCCAGCGGGCTTTGGCGGGAGTACAATGAGCAGTTCTTC.

The rearrangement uses TRBV5-1 and TRBJ1-1; 10 bases are a match to TRBD1. This CDR3 contains 17 residues. Losses at the gene ends were 4 bases for V and 4 bases for J; bases not matched to a gene: 13. Germline V gives CDR1 SGHRS, CDR2 YFSETQ. The CDR3 nucleotides read TGCGCCAGCAGCCTGGACATGGGGGGACAGGGGCTCACTGAAGCTTTCTTT. Its translation is CASSLDMGGQGLTEAFF.

This chain links TRBV5-1 with TRBJ2-5; 12 nucleotides agree with TRBD2. Germline V CDR1 and CDR2: SGHRS, YFSETQ. Trimming took 1 base from V and 0 from J; bases not matched to a gene: 4. The CDR3 is made up of 17 amino acids. This CDR3 is CASSLYLAGGNQETQYF. DNA of the CDR3: TGCGCCAGCAGCTTGTACCTAGCGGGAGGGAACCAAGAGACCCAGTACTTC.

The chain has TRBV7-8 and TRBJ2-1; weak D call: TRBD2 (6 bases). Germline V gene data show CDR1 as SGHVS and CDR2 as FQNEAQ. V lost 5 bases and J 9 bases, leaving 20 bases between the germline ends. The CDR3 has 15 residues. The chain's CDR3 is CASSEGRPRGIEQFF. Here the CDR3 DNA reads TGTGCCAGCAGCGAGGGACGCCCTCGGGGGATTGAGCAGTTCTTC.

V gene TRBV19 combines with J gene TRBJ1-1; 9 nucleotides agree with TRBD1. This CDR3 has 13 amino acids. The germline V gene has CDR1 LNHDA and CDR2 SQIVND (reference sequence). The V and J ends lost 9 bases and 4 bases, in that order; junction bases with no gene match: 6. CDR3 region: CASRSTGGTEAFF. CDR3 nucleotide sequence: TGTGCCAGCCGATCGACAGGGGGCACTGAAGCTTTCTTT.

CDR3: CASSLGGGILVYEQYF. The CDR3 coding sequence is TGTGCCAGCAGCTTGGGTGGAGGCATACTAGTTTACGAGCAGTACTTC. This chain joins TRBV5-8 and TRBJ2-7; TRBD2 is a possible D gene (5 bases). The CDR3 contains 16 residues. The V gene lost 0 bases and the J gene lost 4 bases, with 17 bases spanning the gap. CDR1 is SGHTS, CDR2 YDEGEE, per germline.

The rearrangement links TRBV7-8 to TRBJ2-5, with TRBD1 as a possible D gene (6 bases). Per germline, CDR1 SGHVS and CDR2 FQNEAQ. V shed 5 bases and J shed 1 base, with 17 bases lying between them. The length of the CDR3 is 16 residues. CDR3 residues: CASSLHRYRAQETQYF. The CDR3 nucleotides read TGTGCCAGCAGCCTACATCGATACAGGGCCCAAGAGACCCAGTACTTC.

The chain combines TRBV4-1 with TRBJ2-1, with D maybe TRBD1 (5 bases). The CDR3 has 16 amino acids. Germline CDR1 and CDR2: MGHRA and YSYEKL. V lost 1 base and J 3 bases, leaving 13 bases between the germline ends. The chain's CDR3 is CASSQVGQGIYNEQFF. CDR3 coding DNA: TGCGCCAGCAGCCAAGTTGGGCAGGGAATCTACAATGAGCAGTTCTTC.

The chain joins TRBV7-9 to TRBJ2-3; weak D call: TRBD2 (6 bases). Germline V lookup: CDR1 SEHNR, CDR2 FQNEAQ (reference sequence). The CDR3 extends over 10 amino acids. Written as DNA, the CDR3 is TGTGTCTCGGAGGGGCTTACGCAGTATTTT. Encoded protein: CVSEGLTQYF.

The chain has TRBV5-1 and TRBJ2-1, with 9 bases matching TRBD2. CDR1 SGHRS and CDR2 YFSETQ come from the germline V gene. V was clipped by 0 bases and J by 8 bases; unmatched bases: 9. The CDR3 contains 16 residues. In DNA form, the CDR3 reads TGCGCCAGCAGCTTGGAGGGCGGGAGGGGATATGATGAGCAGTTCTTC. This gives the protein CASSLEGGRGYDEQFF.

V is TRBV11-1 and J is TRBJ2-1; possible D gene TRBD1, 6 bases. CDR1 and CDR2 (germline): SGHAT, FQDESV (reference sequence). V was pared by 4 bases and J by 0 bases, with 16 bases between. This CDR3 comprises 17 residues. The CDR3 DNA sequence: TGTGCCAGCAGCTCCAGGGGCGCGAAGGGCTCCTACAATGAGCAGTTCTTC. It translates to CASSSRGAKGSYNEQFF.

The chain recombines TRBV7-3 with TRBJ1-1; TRBD1 aligns across 7 bases. The CDR3 loop spans 13 amino acids. The germline CDR1 and CDR2 sequences are SGHTA and FQGTGA. V lost 6 bases, J lost 2 bases, and 3 bases stayed unmatched. CDR3 DNA: TGTGCCAGCAGTCGACAGGGAAACACTGAAGCTTTCTTT. As protein: CASSRQGNTEAFF.

V and J are TRBV5-1 and TRBJ2-7, with 7 bases aligning to TRBD2. The length of the CDR3 is 15 residues. Losses at the gene ends were 0 bases for V and 2 bases for J; bases not matched to a gene: 5. CDR1 is SGHRS and CDR2 is YFSETQ in the germline V gene. The CDR3 DNA follows: TGCGCCAGCAGCTTGGTGGGAGGGCTTGCCTACGAGCAGTACTTC. This encodes CASSLVGGLAYEQYF.